The 6 T cell receptor beta chains given below trace back to one sample, sequenced in a study of OX40 agonist ivuxolimab in advanced cancers. The table came from immunoSEQ multiplex PCR; TCRdb's copy has only in-frame clones and leaves some out. The sample records approximately 79,000 clones, around 92% being singletons. The material sequenced was CD4+ or CD8+ T cells sorted from blood, taken in a trial of the OX40 agonist ivuxolimab. Every receptor here comes from an adult with an advanced solid tumor such as melanoma, head and neck, liver or kidney cancer.

This chain uses TRBV29-1 with TRBJ2-6; 7 nucleotides match TRBD1. Germline CDR1 reads SQVTM; CDR2 reads ANQGSEA. The CDR3 extends over 17 amino acids. J was trimmed by 0 bases and V by 0 bases; bases with no gene match: 5. CDR3 protein: CSVEDWDSNSGANVLTF. For the CDR3, the DNA is TGCAGCGTTGAAGATTGGGACAGCAACTCTGGGGCCAACGTCCTGACTTTC.

The chain couples TRBV7-9 to TRBJ1-4; D remains ambiguous. This CDR3 spans 14 amino acids. V was pared by 5 bases and J by 3 bases, with 10 bases between. The germline CDR1 and CDR2 sequences are SEHNR and FQNEAQ (reference sequence). This CDR3 reads CASSPVVANEKLFF. The CDR3 bases are TGTGCCAGCAGCCCGGTGGTCGCTAATGAAAAACTGTTTTTT.

V usage is TRBV12-5 and J usage is TRBJ2-7, with D perhaps given as TRBD1 or TRBD2 (5 bases each). CDR3 length: 15 amino acids. The V gene lost 7 bases and the J gene lost 7 bases, with 23 bases spanning the gap. CDR1 LGHNT and CDR2 FRNRAP come from the germline V gene. CDR3 in amino acids: CASAPDGLTGGEQYF. In DNA form, the CDR3 reads TGTGCTAGTGCCCCGGATGGGCTTACAGGCGGGGAGCAGTACTTC.

The chain recombines TRBV12-5 with TRBJ1-4, with a possible D match to TRBD1 (5 bases). Germline assignment: CDR1 LGHNT and CDR2 FRNRAP. This CDR3 comprises 22 residues. Trimming removed 0 bases at V and 7 bases at J, with 33 bases between. CDR3 DNA sequence: TGTGCTAGTGGTTTGGTCCTTCGCGGTCCGGGGCCGGTCCCCAATGTCGGTGAAAAACTGTTTTTT. It is translated as CASGLVLRGPGPVPNVGEKLFF.

This clone has only one observation. This chain joins TRBV29-1 and TRBJ2-7; D remains ambiguous. Trimming removed 7 bases at V and 1 base at J, with 11 bases between. This CDR3 has 12 residues. The V gene's germline CDR1 is SQVTM and CDR2 ANQGSEA. CDR3 nucleotide sequence: TGCAGCGCCACGGCGGCTTCCTACGAGCAGTACTTC. Translated: CSATAASYEQYF.

J is TRBJ1-2 and V is TRBV29-1; 7 nucleotides align to TRBD1. The CDR3 is made up of 14 amino acids. Germline V gene sequence: CDR1 SQVTM, CDR2 ANQGSEA. The V and J ends lost 3 bases and 4 bases, in that order; junction bases with no gene match: 8. DNA for the CDR3: TGCAGCGTTGATCAGGGGGAGGTATCCTATGGCTACACCTTC. Translated, it gives CSVDQGEVSYGYTF.